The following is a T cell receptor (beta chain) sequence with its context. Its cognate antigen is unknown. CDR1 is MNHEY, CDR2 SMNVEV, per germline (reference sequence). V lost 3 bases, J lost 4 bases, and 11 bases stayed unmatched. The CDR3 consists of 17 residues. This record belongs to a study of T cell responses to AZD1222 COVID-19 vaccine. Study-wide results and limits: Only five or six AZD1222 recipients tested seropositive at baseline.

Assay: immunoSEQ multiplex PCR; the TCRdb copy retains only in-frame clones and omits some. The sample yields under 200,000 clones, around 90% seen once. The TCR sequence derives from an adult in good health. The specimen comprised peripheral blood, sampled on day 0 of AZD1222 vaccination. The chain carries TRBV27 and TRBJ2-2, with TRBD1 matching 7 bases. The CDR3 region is CASSFPLGQAVTGELFF. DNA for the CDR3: TGTGCCAGCAGTTTCCCTTTAGGACAGGCCGTCACCGGGGAGCTGTTTTTT.